The clone carrying this TCR beta chain has ten or more counts. What it binds is not known. The data stem from a study of blood T cells in healthy people across ages. Findings and caveats of the study: Higher diversity and more naive CD4+ cells were features of long-lived donors, compared to aged donors. Older individuals had lower TCR beta diversity per million T cells (the decline was roughly linear). Reliance upon unsorted PBMCs precluded definitive naive versus antigen-experienced comparison.

It was with a sample-barcoded 5' primer and a J-beta primer mix that a second PCR of about 6 to 12 cycles was run. Each cDNA was tagged by a template-switch adaptor containing 12 random nucleotides. TCRdb re-analysed the 5' RACE reads in MiXCR, keeping a single row per CDR3 protein. Found here are roughly 1.6 million distinct CDR3 sequences, roughly 32% of them singletons; the top ten hold about 11%. The CDR3 is made up of 15 amino acids. Trimming took 4 bases from V and 7 from J, leaving 14 bases between them. From germline, CDR1 is SNHLY and CDR2 FYNNEI. What was sequenced was blood. The chain has TRBV2 and TRBJ1-6; D is unclear. This TCR came from a woman aged 25 to 45 in good health. The chain's CDR3 is CASSAARILNSPLHF. The DNA for the CDR3 is TGTGCCAGCAGTGCCGCAAGAATTTTAAATTCACCCCTCCACTTT.